The 21 T cell receptor beta chains presented below share a single source sample, sequenced in a study of OX40 agonist ivuxolimab in advanced cancers. The method was immunoSEQ multiplex PCR; TCRdb's version includes in-frame clones alone and lacks a portion of them. The table records tens of thousands of clones, roughly 86% of them present only once. Source: CD4+ or CD8+ T cells sorted from blood, taken in a trial of the OX40 agonist ivuxolimab. The receptors derive from an adult with an advanced solid tumor such as melanoma, head and neck, liver or kidney cancer.

This chain uses TRBV18 with TRBJ2-7; tentative D call: TRBD1 (5 bases). Germline CDR1 KGHSH, CDR2 LQKENI. This CDR3 is built from 15 residues. The V end lost 6 bases, the J end lost 2 bases, and 17 bases lay between the germline ends. DNA of the CDR3: TGTGCCAGCTCGCCCCCCCGAGCAGGGCCCTACGAGCAGTACTTC. It codes for CASSPPRAGPYEQYF.

The rearrangement links TRBV6-5 to TRBJ1-2, with 9 bases matching TRBD1. CDR1 MNHEY and CDR2 SVGAGI come from the germline V gene. With V trimmed by 7 bases and J by 6 bases, 6 bases remained unmatched. The CDR3 is 13 amino acids. The CDR3 loop is CASTTGQGDGYTF. CDR3 DNA sequence: TGTGCCAGCACGACGGGACAGGGAGATGGCTACACCTTC.

V is TRBV18 and J is TRBJ2-7; D uncertain. Trimming stripped 2 bases from V and 4 bases from J, with 15 bases between. Germline V gene data show CDR1 as KGHSH and CDR2 as LQKENI. The CDR3 contains 15 residues. The CDR3 protein is CASSPGRWALYEQYF. The CDR3 coding sequence is TGTGCCAGCTCACCAGGTCGGTGGGCACTTTACGAGCAGTACTTC.

V usage is TRBV7-9 and J usage is TRBJ2-5, with D unresolved. Per germline, CDR1 SEHNR and CDR2 FQNEAQ (reference sequence). The CDR3 spans 13 residues. The ends were cut back, 1 base at V and 5 bases at J, with 8 bases in the middle. The DNA of the CDR3 is TGTGCCAGCAGCTTAGAAGGTTGGGAGACCCAGTACTTC. The encoded protein is CASSLEGWETQYF.

The rearrangement uses TRBV10-2 and TRBJ1-2, with D perhaps TRBD1 (6 bases). Germline V gene data show CDR1 as WSHSY and CDR2 as SAAADI. The CDR3 consists of 15 residues. V was shortened by 5 bases and J by 0 bases, with 13 bases between the two germline ends. The CDR3 coding sequence is TGCGCCAGCAGTCCCGGGACAAAGACTAACTATGGCTACACCTTC. Protein: CASSPGTKTNYGYTF.

The CDR3 loop is CAWSEGYEQYF. The CDR3 region has the DNA TGTGCCTGGAGTGAGGGGTACGAGCAGTACTTC. This chain connects TRBV30 to TRBJ2-7, with TRBD1 as a possible D gene (5 bases). The V gene's germline CDR1 is GTSNPN and CDR2 SVGIG (reference sequence). V shed 1 base and J shed 4 bases, with 5 bases lying between them. This CDR3 comprises 11 residues.

V and J are TRBV6-6 and TRBJ1-1, with no clear D. CDR3 length equals 14 residues. Germline V lookup: CDR1 MNHNY, CDR2 SVGAGI (reference sequence). The V end was cut by 2 bases, the J end by 1 base, with 8 bases between. Written as DNA, the CDR3 is TGTGCCAGCAGTTACCGAACCAGGAACACTGAAGCTTTCTTT. Protein product: CASSYRTRNTEAFF.

The V gene is TRBV9, the J gene TRBJ2-5, with D possibly being TRBD1 (5 bases). V was trimmed by 0 bases and J by 5 bases, leaving 11 bases between them. Germline-derived CDR1 and CDR2 are SGDLS and YYNGEE. The CDR3 length is 14 residues. CDR3 sequence: CASSVGQLRETQYF. The CDR3 region has the DNA TGTGCCAGCAGCGTAGGACAGCTTAGGGAGACCCAGTACTTC.

This chain links TRBV30 with TRBJ1-1, with a possible D match to TRBD1 (6 bases). The CDR3 contains 16 residues. The V end lost 6 bases, the J end lost 0 bases, and 20 bases lay between the germline ends. Germline-derived CDR1 and CDR2 are GTSNPN and SVGIG (reference sequence). DNA of the CDR3: TGTGCCTGCCCCCAAGGAAGGGGGGGGATGAACACTGAAGCTTTCTTT. Protein sequence: CACPQGRGGMNTEAFF.

The rearrangement joins TRBV6-1 to TRBJ1-1; 9 nucleotides agree with TRBD1. Germline lookup yields CDR1 MNHNS and CDR2 SASEGT. The CDR3 covers 14 residues. V lost 11 bases and J lost 3; bases outside the gene matches: 10. The CDR3 coding sequence is TGTGCCGGACGGACAGGGGCAATTGACACTGAAGCTTTCTTT. Translation: CAGRTGAIDTEAFF.

This clone was counted many times. The J gene is TRBJ2-1, the V gene TRBV11-3, with D perhaps TRBD1 (6 bases). The V gene's germline CDR1 is SGHNT and CDR2 YENEEA. CDR3 size: 14 residues. Trimming shortened V by 1 base and J by 10 bases, and 14 bases separated the two germline ends. The CDR3 reads CASSLAYGGWEQFF. The CDR3 DNA sequence: TGTGCCAGCAGCTTAGCGTATGGGGGCTGGGAGCAGTTCTTC.

This clone was seen a single time. V and J are TRBV11-2 and TRBJ2-2, with D possibly TRBD2 on 5 matching bases. Trimming left V 5 bases short and J 3 bases short, with 10 bases between. The CDR3 is 14 residues long. Germline V gives CDR1 SGHAT, CDR2 FQNNGV. CDR3 sequence (DNA): TGTGCCAGCAGCAGCGGACTTCACACCGGGGAGCTGTTTTTT. Its protein product is CASSSGLHTGELFF.

CDR3: CAWSVLGTGRNQPQHF. CDR3 DNA sequence: TGTGCCTGGAGTGTTCTTGGGACAGGGCGAAATCAGCCCCAGCATTTT. V usage is TRBV30 and J usage is TRBJ1-5; 9 bases agree with TRBD1. The CDR3 consists of 16 residues. In germline, CDR1 is GTSNPN, CDR2 SVGIG (reference sequence). Losses at the gene ends were 0 bases for V and 4 bases for J; bases not matched to a gene: 7.

This rearrangement joins TRBV19 to TRBJ1-1, with D hard to call. This CDR3 is 13 amino acids long. V dropped 5 bases and J dropped 4 bases, with 11 bases sitting between them. Per germline, CDR1 LNHDA and CDR2 SQIVND (reference sequence). As DNA, the CDR3 is TGTGCCAGTAGTCAGGCGAGGGCCACTGAAGCTTTCTTT. Translation: CASSQARATEAFF. The entire variable domain, with the rest obtained from reference TRBV19 and TRBJ1-1, is as follows: DGGITQSPKYLFRKEGQNVTLSCEQNLNHDAMYWYRQDPGQGLRLIYYSQIVNDFQKGDIAEGYSVSREKKESFPLTVTSAQKNPTAFYLCASSQARATEAFFGQGTRLTVV.

The chain employs TRBV5-4 and TRBJ1-4; perhaps TRBD1 as D (5 bases). Germline CDR1 SGHNT, CDR2 YYREEE (reference sequence). The CDR3 is made up of 14 amino acids. The germline V and J ends were trimmed by 1 base and 6 bases, with 10 bases remaining between them. The CDR3 sequence is CASSLRGVDEKLFF. The CDR3 DNA sequence: TGTGCCAGCAGCTTGAGAGGGGTGGATGAAAAACTGTTTTTT.

V is TRBV6-1 and J is TRBJ2-1, with 9 bases that match TRBD2. The CDR3 has 14 amino acids. Germline assignment: CDR1 MNHNS and CDR2 SASEGT. V lost 6 bases, J lost 6 bases, and 6 bases stayed unmatched. The DNA of the CDR3 is TGTGCCAGCAGGACTAGCGGACTCGTCAATGAGCAGTTCTTC. Its translation is CASRTSGLVNEQFF.

The V gene is TRBV19, the J gene TRBJ1-2; D gene uncertain. Germline V gene lookup returns CDR1 LNHDA and CDR2 SQIVND (reference sequence). The CDR3 runs to 14 residues. V was shortened by 6 bases and J by 5 bases, with 16 bases between the two germline ends. CDR3 amino acids: CASRKGDKTYGYTF. The CDR3 bases are TGTGCCAGTAGGAAGGGAGACAAGACTTATGGCTACACCTTC.

The V and J genes are TRBV5-1 and TRBJ2-5; TRBD1 agrees at 7 bases. Germline V gene lookup returns CDR1 SGHRS and CDR2 YFSETQ. The CDR3 extends over 18 amino acids. Germline trimming cut 0 bases from V and 5 bases from J; bases unmatched to any gene: 16. The CDR3 nucleotides are TGCGCCAGCAGCTTGGCAGCGACCCGGACAGGCCGAGGGGAGACCCAGTACTTC. Its translation: CASSLAATRTGRGETQYF.

The CDR3 nucleotides read TGTGCCAGCGGGGCTAGCGGGGGAGAGACCCAGTACTTC. This translates into CASGASGGETQYF. This chain uses TRBV27 with TRBJ2-5; 10 nucleotides match TRBD2. V shed 8 bases and J 4 bases; nucleotides not matched to a gene: 4. The CDR3 has 13 amino acids. CDR1 and CDR2 from the germline V gene are MNHEY and SMNVEV (reference sequence).

The V gene is TRBV12-5, the J gene TRBJ2-7; 9 bases fit TRBD2. Germline-derived CDR1 and CDR2 are LGHNT and FRNRAP. The CDR3 extends over 15 amino acids. Trimming cost V 5 bases and J 0 bases; bases outside gene matches: 5. CDR3 protein: CASGTAGGISYEQYF. In DNA form, the CDR3 reads TGTGCTAGTGGTACCGCGGGGGGGATCTCCTACGAGCAGTACTTC.

The chain combines TRBV19 with TRBJ1-1; D remains ambiguous. There are 14 residues in the CDR3. V lost 9 bases, J lost 5 bases, and 19 bases lay in between. Looked up from germline, CDR1 is LNHDA and CDR2 is SQIVND (reference sequence). CDR3 residues: CASSPFGEKTEAFF. CDR3 nucleotides: TGTGCCAGCAGCCCCTTCGGGGAAAAAACTGAAGCTTTCTTT.